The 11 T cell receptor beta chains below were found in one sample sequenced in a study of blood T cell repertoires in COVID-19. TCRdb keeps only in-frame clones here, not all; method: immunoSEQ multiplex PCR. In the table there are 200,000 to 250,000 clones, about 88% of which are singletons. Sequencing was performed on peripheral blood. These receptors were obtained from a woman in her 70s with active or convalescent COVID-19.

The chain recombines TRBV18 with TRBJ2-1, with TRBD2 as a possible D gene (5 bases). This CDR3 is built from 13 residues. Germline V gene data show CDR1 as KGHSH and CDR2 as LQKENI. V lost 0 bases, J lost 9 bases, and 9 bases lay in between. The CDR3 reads CASSPPVGSEQFF. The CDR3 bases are TGTGCCAGCTCACCACCGGTGGGGAGTGAGCAGTTCTTC.

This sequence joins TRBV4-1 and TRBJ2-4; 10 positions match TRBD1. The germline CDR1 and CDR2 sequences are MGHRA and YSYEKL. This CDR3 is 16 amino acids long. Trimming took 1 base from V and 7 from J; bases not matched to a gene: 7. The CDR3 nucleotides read TGCGCCAGCAGCCAAGGACAGGGGGCGAGGGGGAACATTCAGTACTTC. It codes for CASSQGQGARGNIQYF.

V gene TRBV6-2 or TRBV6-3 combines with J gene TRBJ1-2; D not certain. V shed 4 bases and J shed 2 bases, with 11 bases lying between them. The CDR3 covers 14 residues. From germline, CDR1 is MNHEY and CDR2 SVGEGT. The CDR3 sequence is CASSFESPNYGYTF. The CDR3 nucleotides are TGTGCCAGCAGTTTCGAGTCACCGAACTATGGCTACACCTTC.

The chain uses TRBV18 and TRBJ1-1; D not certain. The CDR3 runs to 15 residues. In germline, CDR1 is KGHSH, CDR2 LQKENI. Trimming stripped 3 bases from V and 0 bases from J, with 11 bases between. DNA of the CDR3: TGTGCCAGCTCACCTAGACAATCCATGAACACTGAAGCTTTCTTT. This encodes CASSPRQSMNTEAFF.

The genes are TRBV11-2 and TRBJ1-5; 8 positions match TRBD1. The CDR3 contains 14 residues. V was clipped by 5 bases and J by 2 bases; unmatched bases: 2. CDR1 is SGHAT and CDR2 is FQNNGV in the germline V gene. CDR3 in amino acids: CASSETGGNQPQHF. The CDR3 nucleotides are TGTGCCAGCAGCGAGACAGGGGGCAATCAGCCCCAGCATTTT.

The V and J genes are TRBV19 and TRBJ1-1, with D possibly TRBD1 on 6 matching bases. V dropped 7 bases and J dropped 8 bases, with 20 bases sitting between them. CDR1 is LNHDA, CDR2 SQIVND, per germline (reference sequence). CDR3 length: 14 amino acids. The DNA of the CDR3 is TGTGCCAGTAAGCGGACAGAGGATGATTTCGAAGCTTTCTTT. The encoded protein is CASKRTEDDFEAFF.

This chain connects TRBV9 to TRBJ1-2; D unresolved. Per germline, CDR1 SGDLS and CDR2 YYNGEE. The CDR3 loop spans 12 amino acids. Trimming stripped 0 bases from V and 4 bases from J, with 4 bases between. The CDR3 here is CASSVDSYGYTF. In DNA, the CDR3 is TGTGCCAGCAGCGTAGACAGCTATGGCTACACCTTC.

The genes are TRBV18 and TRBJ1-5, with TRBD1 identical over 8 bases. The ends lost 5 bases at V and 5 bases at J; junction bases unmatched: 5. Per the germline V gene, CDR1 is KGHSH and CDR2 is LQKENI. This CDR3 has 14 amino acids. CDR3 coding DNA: TGTGCCAGCTCATCCCCAGGGGGCGATCAGCCCCAGCATTTT. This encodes CASSSPGGDQPQHF.

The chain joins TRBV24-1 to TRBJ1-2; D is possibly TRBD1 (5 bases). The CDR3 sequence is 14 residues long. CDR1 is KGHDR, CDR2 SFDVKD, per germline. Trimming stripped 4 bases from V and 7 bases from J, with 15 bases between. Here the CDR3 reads CATSDRGLLSGYTF. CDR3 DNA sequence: TGTGCCACCAGTGACCGGGGACTGCTAAGTGGCTACACCTTC.

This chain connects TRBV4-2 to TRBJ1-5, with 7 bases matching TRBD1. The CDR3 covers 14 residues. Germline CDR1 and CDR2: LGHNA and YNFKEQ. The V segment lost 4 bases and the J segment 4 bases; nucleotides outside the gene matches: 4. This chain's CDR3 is CASSLLQGNQPQHF. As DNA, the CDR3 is TGTGCCAGCAGCCTTCTACAGGGGAATCAGCCCCAGCATTTT.

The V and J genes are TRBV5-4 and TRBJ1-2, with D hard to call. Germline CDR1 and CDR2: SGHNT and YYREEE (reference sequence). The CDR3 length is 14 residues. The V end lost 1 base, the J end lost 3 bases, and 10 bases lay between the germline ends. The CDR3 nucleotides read TGTGCCAGCAGCTTGATGCGGGTCGACTATGGCTACACCTTC. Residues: CASSLMRVDYGYTF.